The clone carrying this T cell receptor beta chain appeared a few times. CDR3 length: 14 residues. Germline values: CDR1 SQVTM, CDR2 ANQGSEA. With 1 base removed from V and 3 bases from J, the gap between germline ends came to 13 bases. The study ran its PCR with 60 Vbeta and 13 Jbeta primers. Assay used: immunoSEQ multiplex PCR; TCRdb lists only in-frame clones, some missing. The sample lists fewer than 90,000 clones; approximately 70% were seen once. The data originate from a study of cytomegalovirus exposure and HLA in healthy donors. The origin of this receptor is a woman between 50 and 59 years old in good health and CMV-seropositive. Sequencing was carried out using PBMCs. The chain joins TRBV29-1 to TRBJ2-7; tentatively, D is TRBD2 (6 bases). The DNA for the CDR3 is TGCAGCGTTGAAGGTAGCGGAGGAATCTACGAGCAGTACTTC. It codes for CSVEGSGGIYEQYF.